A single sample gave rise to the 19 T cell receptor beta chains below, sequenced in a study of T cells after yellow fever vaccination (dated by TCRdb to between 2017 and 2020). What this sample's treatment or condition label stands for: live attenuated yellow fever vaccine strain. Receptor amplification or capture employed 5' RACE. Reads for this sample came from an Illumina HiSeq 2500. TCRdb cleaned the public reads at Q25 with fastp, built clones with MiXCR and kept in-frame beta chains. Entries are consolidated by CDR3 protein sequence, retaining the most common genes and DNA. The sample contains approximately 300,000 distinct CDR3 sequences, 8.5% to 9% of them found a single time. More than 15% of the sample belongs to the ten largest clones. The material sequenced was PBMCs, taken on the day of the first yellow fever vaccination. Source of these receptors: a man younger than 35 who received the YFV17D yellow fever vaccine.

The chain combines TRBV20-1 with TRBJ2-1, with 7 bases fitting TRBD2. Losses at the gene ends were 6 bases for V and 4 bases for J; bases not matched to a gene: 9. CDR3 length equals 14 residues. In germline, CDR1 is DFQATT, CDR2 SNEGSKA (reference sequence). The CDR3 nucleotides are TGCAGTGCCGCCCCTACTAGCGTATACAATGAGCAGTTCTTC. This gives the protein CSAAPTSVYNEQFF.

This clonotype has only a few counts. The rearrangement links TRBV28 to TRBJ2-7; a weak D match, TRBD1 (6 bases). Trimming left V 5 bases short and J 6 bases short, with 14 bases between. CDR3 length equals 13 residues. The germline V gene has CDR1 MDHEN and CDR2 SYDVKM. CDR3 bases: TGTGCCAGCAGTCCAATCGGGACACCCGAGCAGTACGTC. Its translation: CASSPIGTPEQYV.

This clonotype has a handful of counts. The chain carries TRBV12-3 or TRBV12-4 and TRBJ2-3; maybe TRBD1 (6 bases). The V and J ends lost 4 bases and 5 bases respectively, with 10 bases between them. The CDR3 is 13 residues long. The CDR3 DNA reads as TGTGCCAGCAGTTCAGGGGTAGGAGATACGCAGTATTTT. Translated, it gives CASSSGVGDTQYF.

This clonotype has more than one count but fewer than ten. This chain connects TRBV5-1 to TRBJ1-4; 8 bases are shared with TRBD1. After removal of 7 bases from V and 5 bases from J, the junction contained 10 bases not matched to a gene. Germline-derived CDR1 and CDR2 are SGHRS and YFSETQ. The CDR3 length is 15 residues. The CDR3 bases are TGCGCCAGCGCGGGCTGGACAGGGAGGAATGAAAAACTGTTTTTT. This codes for CASAGWTGRNEKLFF.

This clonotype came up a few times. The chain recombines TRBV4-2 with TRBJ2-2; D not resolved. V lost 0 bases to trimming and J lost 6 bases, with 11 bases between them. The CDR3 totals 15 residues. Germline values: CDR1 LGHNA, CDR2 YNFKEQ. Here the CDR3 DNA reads TGTGCCAGCAGCCAAGAGTTTAATCCGGCCGGGGAGCTGTTTTTT. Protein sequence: CASSQEFNPAGELFF.

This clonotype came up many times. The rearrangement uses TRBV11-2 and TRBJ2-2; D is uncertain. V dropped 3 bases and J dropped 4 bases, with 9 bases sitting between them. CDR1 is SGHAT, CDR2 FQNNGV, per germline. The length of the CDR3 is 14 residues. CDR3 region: CASSFNDGTGELFF. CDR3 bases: TGTGCCAGCAGCTTTAATGATGGCACCGGGGAGCTGTTTTTT. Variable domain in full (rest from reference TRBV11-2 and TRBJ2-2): EAGVAQSPRYKIIEKRQSVAFWCNPISGHATLYWYQQILGQGPKLLIQFQNNGVVDDSQLPKDRFSAERLKGVDSTLKIQPAKLEDSAVYLCASSFNDGTGELFFGEGSRLTVL.

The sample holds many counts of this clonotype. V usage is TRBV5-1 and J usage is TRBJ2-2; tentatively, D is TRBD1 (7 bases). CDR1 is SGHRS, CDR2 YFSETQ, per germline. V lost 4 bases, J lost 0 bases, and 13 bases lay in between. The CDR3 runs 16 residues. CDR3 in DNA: TGCGCCAGCAGCGCGGCGGGACAGCCGAACACCGGGGAGCTGTTTTTT. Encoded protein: CASSAAGQPNTGELFF.

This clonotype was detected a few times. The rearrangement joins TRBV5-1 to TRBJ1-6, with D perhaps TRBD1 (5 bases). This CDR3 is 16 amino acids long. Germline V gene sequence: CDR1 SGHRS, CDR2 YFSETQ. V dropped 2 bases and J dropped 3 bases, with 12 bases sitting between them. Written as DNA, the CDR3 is TGCGCCAGCAGCTTTGGGGACCGGGACTATAATTCACCCCTCCACTTT. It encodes CASSFGDRDYNSPLHF.

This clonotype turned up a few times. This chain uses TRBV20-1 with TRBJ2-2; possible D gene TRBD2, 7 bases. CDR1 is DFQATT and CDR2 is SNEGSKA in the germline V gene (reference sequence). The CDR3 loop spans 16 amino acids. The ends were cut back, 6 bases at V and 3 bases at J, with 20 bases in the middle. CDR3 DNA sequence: TGCAGTGCCTCCGTAAGGGGGGGCCTGGACACCGGGGAGCTGTTTTTT. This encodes CSASVRGGLDTGELFF.

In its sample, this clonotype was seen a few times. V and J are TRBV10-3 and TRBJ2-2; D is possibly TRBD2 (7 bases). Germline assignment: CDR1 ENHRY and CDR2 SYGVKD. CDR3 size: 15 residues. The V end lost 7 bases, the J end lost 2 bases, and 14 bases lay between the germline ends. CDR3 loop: CAITGGGQNTGELFF. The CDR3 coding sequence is TGTGCCATCACCGGCGGGGGCCAAAACACCGGGGAGCTGTTTTTT.

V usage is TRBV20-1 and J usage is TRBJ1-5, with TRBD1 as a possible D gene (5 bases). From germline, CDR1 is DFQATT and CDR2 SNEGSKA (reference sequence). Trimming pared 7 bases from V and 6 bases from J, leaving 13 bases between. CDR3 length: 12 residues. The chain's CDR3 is CSVRGSGQPQHF. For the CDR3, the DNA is TGCAGTGTGCGGGGGTCAGGTCAGCCCCAGCATTTT.

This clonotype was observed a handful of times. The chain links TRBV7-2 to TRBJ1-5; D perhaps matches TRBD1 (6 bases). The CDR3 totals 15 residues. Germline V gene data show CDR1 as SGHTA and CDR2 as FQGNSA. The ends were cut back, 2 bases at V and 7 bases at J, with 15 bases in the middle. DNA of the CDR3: TGTGCCAGCAGCTTAAACGCGGGGGGCCGGCAGCCCCAGCATTTT. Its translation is CASSLNAGGRQPQHF.

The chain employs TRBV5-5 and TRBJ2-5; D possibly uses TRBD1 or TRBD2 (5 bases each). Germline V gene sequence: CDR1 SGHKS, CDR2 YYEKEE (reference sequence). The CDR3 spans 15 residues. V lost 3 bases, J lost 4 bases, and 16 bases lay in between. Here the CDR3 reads CASSSEPPGRETQYF. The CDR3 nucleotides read TGTGCCAGCAGCTCTGAGCCCCCGGGGCGAGAGACCCAGTACTTC.

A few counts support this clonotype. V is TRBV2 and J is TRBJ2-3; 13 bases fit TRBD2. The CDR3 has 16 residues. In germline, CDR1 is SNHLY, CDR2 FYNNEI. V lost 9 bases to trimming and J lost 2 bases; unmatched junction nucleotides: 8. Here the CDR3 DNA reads TGTGCCAGTAGACTAGCGGGGGGCCGTGTCACAGATACGCAGTATTTT. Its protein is CASRLAGGRVTDTQYF.

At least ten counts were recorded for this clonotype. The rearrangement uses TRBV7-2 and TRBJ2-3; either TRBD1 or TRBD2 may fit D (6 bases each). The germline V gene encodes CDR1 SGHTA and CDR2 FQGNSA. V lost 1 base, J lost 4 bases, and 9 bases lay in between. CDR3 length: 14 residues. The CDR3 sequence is CASSLGGAADTQYF. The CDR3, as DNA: TGTGCCAGCAGCTTAGGGGGGGCAGCAGATACGCAGTATTTT.

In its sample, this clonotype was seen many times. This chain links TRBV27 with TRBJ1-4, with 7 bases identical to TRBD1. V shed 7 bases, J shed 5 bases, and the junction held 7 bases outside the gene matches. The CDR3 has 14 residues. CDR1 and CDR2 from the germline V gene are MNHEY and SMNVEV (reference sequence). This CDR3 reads CASKRGTVNEKLFF. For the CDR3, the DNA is TGTGCCAGCAAACGGGGGACAGTCAATGAAAAACTGTTTTTT.

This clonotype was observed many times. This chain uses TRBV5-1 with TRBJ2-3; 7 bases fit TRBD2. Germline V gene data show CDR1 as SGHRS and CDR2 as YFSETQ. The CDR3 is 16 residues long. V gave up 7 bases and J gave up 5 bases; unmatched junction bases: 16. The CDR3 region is CASGKIGGGGGDTQYF. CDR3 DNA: TGCGCCAGCGGCAAGATAGGCGGGGGAGGTGGAGATACGCAGTATTTT. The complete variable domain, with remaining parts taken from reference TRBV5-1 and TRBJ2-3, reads KAGVTQTPRYLIKTRGQQVTLSCSPISGHRSVSWYQQTPGQGLQFLFEYFSETQRNKGNFPGRFSGRQFSNSRSEMNVSTLELGDSALYLCASGKIGGGGGDTQYFGPGTRLTVL.

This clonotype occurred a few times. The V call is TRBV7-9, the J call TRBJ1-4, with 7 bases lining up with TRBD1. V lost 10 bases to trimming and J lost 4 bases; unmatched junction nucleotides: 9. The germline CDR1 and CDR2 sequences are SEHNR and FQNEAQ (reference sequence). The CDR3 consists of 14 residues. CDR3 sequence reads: CATQTGVLNEKLFF. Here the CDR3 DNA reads TGTGCCACCCAAACAGGGGTCCTTAATGAAAAACTGTTTTTT.

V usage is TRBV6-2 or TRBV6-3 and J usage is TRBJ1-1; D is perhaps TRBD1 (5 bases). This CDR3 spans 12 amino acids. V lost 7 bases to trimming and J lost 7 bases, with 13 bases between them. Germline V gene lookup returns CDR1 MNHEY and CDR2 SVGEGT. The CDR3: CASILGRGEAFF. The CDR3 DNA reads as TGTGCCAGCATTCTCGGTAGGGGTGAAGCTTTCTTT.